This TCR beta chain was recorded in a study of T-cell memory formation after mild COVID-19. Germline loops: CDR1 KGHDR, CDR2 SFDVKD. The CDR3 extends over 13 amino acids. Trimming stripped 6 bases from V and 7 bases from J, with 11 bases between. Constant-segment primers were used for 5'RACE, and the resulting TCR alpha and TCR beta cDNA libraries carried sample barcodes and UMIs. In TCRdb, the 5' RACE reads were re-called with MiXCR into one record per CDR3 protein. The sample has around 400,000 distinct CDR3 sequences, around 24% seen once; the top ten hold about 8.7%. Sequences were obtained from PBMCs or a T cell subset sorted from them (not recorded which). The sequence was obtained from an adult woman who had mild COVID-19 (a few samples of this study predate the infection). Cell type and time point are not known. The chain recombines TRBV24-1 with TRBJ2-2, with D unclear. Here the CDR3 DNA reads TGTGCCACCAGTCCGTCGTGGAACGGGGAGCTGTTTTTT. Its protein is CATSPSWNGELFF.